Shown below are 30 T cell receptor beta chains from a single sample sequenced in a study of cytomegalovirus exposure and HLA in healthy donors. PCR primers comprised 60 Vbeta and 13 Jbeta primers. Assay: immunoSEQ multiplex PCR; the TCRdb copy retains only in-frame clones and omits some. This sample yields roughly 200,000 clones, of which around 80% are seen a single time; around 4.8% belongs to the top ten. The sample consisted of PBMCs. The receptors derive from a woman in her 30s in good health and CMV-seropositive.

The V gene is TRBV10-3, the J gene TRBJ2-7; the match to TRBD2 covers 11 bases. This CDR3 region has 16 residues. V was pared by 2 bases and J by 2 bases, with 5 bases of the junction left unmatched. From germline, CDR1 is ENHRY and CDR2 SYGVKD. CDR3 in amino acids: CAISEALAGGPYEQYF. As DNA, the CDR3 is TGTGCCATCAGTGAGGCCCTAGCGGGAGGTCCCTACGAGCAGTACTTC.

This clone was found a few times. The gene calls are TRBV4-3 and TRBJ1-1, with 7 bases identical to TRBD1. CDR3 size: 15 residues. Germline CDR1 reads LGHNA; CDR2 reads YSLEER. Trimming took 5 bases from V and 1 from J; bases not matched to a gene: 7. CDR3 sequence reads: CASSFSGTENTEAFF. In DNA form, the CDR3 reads TGCGCCAGCAGCTTTTCCGGGACAGAGAACACTGAAGCTTTCTTT.

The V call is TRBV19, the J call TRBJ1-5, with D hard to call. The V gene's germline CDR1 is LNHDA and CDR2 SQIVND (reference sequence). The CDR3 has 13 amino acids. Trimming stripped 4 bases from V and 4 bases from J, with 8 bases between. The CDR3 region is CASSNSGNQPQHF. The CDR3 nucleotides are TGTGCCAGTAGTAACAGTGGAAATCAGCCCCAGCATTTT.

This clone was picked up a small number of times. Here the CDR3 reads CASSPRGLESSGNTIYF. CDR3 in DNA: TGCGCCAGCAGCCCTCGGGGGTTGGAGAGCTCTGGAAACACCATATATTTT. The J gene is TRBJ1-3, the V gene TRBV5-1, with D possibly TRBD1 on 5 matching bases. The germline V and J ends were trimmed by 4 bases and 0 bases, with 17 bases remaining between them. This CDR3 has 17 amino acids. Germline loops: CDR1 SGHRS, CDR2 YFSETQ.

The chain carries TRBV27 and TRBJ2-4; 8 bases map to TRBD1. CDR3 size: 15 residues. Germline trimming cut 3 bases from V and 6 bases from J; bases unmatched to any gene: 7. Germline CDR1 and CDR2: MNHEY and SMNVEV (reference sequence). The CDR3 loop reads CASSFGGQGGNIQYF. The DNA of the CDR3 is TGTGCCAGCAGTTTCGGCGGACAGGGTGGAAACATTCAGTACTTC.

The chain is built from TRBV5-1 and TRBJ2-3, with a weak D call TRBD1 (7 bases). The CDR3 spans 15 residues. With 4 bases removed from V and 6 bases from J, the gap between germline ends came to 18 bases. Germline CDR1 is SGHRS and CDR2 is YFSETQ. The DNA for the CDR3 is TGCGCCAGCAGCGGACAGGTTTCAGGAGGGGATACGCAGTATTTT. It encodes CASSGQVSGGDTQYF.

DNA of the CDR3: TGTGCCAATTCGGAGGGAGGAGAAGGGTGGATCTCCTACGAGCAGTACTTC. This translates into CANSEGGEGWISYEQYF. The rearrangement joins TRBV27 to TRBJ2-7, with D possibly being TRBD2 (6 bases). The CDR3 totals 17 residues. Germline V gives CDR1 MNHEY, CDR2 SMNVEV (reference sequence). V was clipped by 10 bases and J by 0 bases, with 25 bases between them.

The CDR3 reads CASSDSGTRIYNEQFF. CDR3 DNA sequence: TGTGCCAGCAGTGACTCCGGGACTAGAATATACAATGAGCAGTTCTTC. The gene calls are TRBV2 and TRBJ2-1; TRBD2 agrees at 8 bases. The length of the CDR3 is 16 residues. The J segment lost 4 bases and the V segment lost 3 bases, leaving 8 bases of the junction unmatched. Germline CDR1 reads SNHLY; CDR2 reads FYNNEI.

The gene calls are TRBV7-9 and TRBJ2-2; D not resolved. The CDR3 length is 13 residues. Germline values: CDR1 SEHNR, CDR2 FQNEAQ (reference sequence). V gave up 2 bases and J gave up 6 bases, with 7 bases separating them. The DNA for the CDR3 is TGTGCCAGCAGCTTACTAACAGCCGGGGAGCTGTTTTTT. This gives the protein CASSLLTAGELFF.

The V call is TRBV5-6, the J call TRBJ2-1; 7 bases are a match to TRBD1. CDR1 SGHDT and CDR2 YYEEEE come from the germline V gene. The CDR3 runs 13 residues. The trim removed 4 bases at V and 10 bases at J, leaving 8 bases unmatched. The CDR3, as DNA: TGTGCCAGCAGCGTCGACAGGGTCGGCGAGCAGTTCTTC. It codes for CASSVDRVGEQFF.

In DNA, the CDR3 is TGTGCCAGCAGCTACTTGCGGGATCCAGCCTACGAGCAGTACTTC. Amino acids: CASSYLRDPAYEQYF. This chain links TRBV5-6 with TRBJ2-7, with a tentative D call TRBD2 (6 bases). Germline V gene sequence: CDR1 SGHDT, CDR2 YYEEEE. CDR3 length: 15 residues. V dropped 3 bases and J dropped 2 bases, with 15 bases sitting between them.

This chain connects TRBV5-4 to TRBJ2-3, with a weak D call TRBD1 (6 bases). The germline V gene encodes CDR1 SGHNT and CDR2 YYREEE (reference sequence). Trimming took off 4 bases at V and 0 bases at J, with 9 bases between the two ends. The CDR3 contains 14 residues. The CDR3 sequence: CASSADSSTDTQYF. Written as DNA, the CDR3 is TGTGCCAGCAGCGCGGACAGTAGCACAGATACGCAGTATTTT.

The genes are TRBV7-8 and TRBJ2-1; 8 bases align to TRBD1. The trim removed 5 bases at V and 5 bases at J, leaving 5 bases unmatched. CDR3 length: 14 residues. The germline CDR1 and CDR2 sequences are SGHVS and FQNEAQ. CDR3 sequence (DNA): TGTGCCAGCAGCCGGGACAGGAGAGACAATGAGCAGTTCTTC. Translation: CASSRDRRDNEQFF.

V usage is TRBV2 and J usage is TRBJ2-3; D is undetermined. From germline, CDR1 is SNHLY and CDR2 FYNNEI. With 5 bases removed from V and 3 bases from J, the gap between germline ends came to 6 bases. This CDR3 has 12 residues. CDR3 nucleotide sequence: TGTGCCAGCAGTTTTACAACAGATACGCAGTATTTT. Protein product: CASSFTTDTQYF. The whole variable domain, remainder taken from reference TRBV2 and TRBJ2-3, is EPEVTQTPSHQVTQMGQEVILRCVPISNHLYFYWYRQILGQKVEFLVSFYNNEISEKSEIFDDQFSVERPDGSNFTLKIRSTKLEDSAMYFCASSFTTDTQYFGPGTRLTVL.

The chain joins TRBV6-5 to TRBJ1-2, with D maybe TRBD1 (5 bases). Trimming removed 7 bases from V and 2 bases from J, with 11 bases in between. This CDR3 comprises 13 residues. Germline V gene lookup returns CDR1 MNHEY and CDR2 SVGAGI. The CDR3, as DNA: TGTGCCAGCAAGCGGGACTTGAACTATGGCTACACCTTC. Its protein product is CASKRDLNYGYTF.

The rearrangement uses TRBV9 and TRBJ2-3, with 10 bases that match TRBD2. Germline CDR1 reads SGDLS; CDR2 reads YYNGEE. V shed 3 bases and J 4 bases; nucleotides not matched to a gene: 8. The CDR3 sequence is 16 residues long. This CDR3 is CASSASGRAVSDTQYF. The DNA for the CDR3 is TGTGCCAGCAGCGCGAGCGGGAGGGCCGTCTCAGATACGCAGTATTTT.

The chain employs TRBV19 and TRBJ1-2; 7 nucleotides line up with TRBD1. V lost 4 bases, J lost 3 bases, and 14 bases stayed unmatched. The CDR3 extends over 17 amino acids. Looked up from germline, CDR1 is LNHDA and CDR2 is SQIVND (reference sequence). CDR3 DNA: TGTGCCAGTAGTACCGGACAGGCCGACTCCCTCTACTATGGCTACACCTTC. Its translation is CASSTGQADSLYYGYTF.

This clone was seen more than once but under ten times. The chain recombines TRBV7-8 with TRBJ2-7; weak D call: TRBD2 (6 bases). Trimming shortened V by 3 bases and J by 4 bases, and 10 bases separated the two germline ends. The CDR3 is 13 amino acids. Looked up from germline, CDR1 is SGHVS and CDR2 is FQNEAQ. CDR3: CASSFTGGYEQYF. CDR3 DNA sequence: TGTGCCAGCAGCTTTACAGGAGGGTACGAGCAGTACTTC.

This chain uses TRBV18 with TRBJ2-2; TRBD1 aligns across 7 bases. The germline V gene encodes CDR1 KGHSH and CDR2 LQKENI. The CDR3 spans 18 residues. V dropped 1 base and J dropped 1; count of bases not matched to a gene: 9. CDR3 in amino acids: CASSPRYIGQVNTGELFF. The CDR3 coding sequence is TGTGCCAGCTCACCACGATATATTGGACAGGTGAACACCGGGGAGCTGTTTTTT.

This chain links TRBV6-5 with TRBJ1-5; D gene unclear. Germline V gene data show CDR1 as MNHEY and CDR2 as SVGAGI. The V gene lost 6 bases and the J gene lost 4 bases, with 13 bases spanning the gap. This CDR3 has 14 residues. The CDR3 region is CASSLTNLNQPQHF. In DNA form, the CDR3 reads TGTGCCAGCAGCCTGACAAACCTGAATCAGCCCCAGCATTTT.

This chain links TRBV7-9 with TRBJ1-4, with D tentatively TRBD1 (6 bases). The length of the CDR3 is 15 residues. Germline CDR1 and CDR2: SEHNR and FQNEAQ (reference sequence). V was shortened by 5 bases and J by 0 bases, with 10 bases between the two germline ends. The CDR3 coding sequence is TGTGCCAGCAGCCCACAGGGTCCAACTAATGAAAAACTGTTTTTT. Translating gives CASSPQGPTNEKLFF.

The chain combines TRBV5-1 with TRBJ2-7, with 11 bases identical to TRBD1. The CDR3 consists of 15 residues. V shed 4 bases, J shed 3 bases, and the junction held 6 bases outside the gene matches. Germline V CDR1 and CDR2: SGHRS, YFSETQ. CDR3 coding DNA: TGCGCCAGCAGCCCCGGAGGGACAGGGGGCTACGAGCAGTACTTC. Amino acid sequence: CASSPGGTGGYEQYF.

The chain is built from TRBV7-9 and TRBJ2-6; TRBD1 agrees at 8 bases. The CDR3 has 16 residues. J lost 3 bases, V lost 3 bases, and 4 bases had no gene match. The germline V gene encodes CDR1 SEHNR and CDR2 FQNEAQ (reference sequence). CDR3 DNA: TGTGCCAGCAGCTTGTCAGGGGGCGGTGGGGCCAACGTCCTGACTTTC. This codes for CASSLSGGGGANVLTF.

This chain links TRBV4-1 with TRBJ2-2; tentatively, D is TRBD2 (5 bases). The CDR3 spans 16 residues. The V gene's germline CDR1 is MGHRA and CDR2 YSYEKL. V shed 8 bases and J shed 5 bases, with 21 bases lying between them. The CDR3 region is CASCRAHVRGTGELFF. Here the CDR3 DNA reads TGCGCCAGCTGTAGGGCCCACGTACGAGGGACCGGGGAGCTGTTTTTT.

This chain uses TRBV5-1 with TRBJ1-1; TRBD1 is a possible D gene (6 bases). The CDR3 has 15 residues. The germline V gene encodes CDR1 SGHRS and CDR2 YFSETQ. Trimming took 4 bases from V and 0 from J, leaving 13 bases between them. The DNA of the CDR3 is TGCGCCAGCAGCCCCAGGACAGTCATGAACACTGAAGCTTTCTTT. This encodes CASSPRTVMNTEAFF.

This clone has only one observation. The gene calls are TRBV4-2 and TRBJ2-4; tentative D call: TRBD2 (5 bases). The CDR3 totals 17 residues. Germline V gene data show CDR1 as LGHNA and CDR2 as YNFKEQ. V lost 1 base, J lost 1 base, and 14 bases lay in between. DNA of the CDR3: TGTGCCAGCAGCCAAGGGGCGGGCGCAGTCGCCAAAAACATTCAGTACTTC. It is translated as CASSQGAGAVAKNIQYF.

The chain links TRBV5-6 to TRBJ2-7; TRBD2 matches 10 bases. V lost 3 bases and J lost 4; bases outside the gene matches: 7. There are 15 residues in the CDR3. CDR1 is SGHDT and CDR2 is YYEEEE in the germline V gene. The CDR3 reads CASSWTGLAPYEQYF. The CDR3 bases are TGTGCCAGCAGCTGGACGGGACTAGCGCCATACGAGCAGTACTTC. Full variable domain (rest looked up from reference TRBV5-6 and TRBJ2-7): DAGVTQSPTHLIKTRGQQVTLRCSPKSGHDTVSWYQQALGQGPQFIFQYYEEEERQRGNFPDRFSGHQFPNYSSELNVNALLLGDSALYLCASSWTGLAPYEQYFGPGTRLTVT.

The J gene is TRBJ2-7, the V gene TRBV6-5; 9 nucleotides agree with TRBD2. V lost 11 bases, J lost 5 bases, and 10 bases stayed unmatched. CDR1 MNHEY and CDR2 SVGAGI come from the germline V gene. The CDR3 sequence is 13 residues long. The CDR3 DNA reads TGTGCCTCCATAGGGACTAGCCCCAACGAGCAGTACTTC. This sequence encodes CASIGTSPNEQYF.

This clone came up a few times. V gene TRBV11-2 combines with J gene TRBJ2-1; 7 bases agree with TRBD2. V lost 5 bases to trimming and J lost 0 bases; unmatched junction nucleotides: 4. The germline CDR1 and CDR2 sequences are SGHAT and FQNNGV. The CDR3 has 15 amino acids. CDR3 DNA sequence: TGTGCCAGCAGCACCCCGGGGGGCTCCTACAATGAGCAGTTCTTC. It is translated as CASSTPGGSYNEQFF.

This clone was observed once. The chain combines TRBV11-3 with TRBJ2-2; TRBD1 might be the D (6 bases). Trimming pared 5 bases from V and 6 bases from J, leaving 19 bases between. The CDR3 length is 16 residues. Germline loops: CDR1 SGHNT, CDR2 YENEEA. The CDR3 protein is CASSTEGPGVPGELFF. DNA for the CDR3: TGTGCCAGCAGCACCGAGGGGCCAGGGGTTCCCGGGGAGCTGTTTTTT.